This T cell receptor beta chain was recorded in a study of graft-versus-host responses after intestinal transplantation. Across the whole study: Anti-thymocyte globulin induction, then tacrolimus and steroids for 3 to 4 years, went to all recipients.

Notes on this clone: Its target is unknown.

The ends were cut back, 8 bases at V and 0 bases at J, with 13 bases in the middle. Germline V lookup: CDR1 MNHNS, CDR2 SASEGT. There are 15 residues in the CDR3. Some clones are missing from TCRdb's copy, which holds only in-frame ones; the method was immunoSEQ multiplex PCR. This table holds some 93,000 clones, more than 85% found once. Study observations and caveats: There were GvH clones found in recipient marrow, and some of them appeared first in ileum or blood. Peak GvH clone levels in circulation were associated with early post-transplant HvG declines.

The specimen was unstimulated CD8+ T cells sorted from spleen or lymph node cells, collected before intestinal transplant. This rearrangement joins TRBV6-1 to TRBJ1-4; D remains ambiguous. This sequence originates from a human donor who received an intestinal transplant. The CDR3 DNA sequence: TGTGCCAGCCTTTGGACTTTTGCAACTAATGAAAAACTGTTTTTT. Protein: CASLWTFATNEKLFF.